Listed below are T cell receptor beta chains from one sample, sequenced in a study of CD4 T cells in relation to SARS-CoV-2 and coronaviruses. The table came from immunoSEQ multiplex PCR; TCRdb's copy has only in-frame clones and leaves some out. Altogether roughly 60,000 clones are present, about 95% being singletons, with the ten largest covering 0.14%. The sequencing input was naive CD4+ T cells from PBMCs. Source of these receptors: a human donor in good health. Both conserved end residues are part of each CDR3. The D gene is left open where the match is weak. Part of the rows lack a size; the others show once, few, many or a class for expanded clones.

D,J,V,size,CDR3,DNA
TRBD1,TRBJ2-5,TRBV6-6,-,CASSQYGTGEETQYF,TGTGCCAGCAGTCAATACGGGACAGGGGAGGAGACCCAGTACTTC
TRBD1,TRBJ1-1,TRBV5-1,once,CASSTGTDLTEAFF,TGCGCCAGCAGCACCGGGACAGACCTCACTGAAGCTTTCTTT
TRBD2,TRBJ2-3,TRBV18,-,CASSPTSGSRDTQYF,TGTGCCAGCTCACCGACTAGCGGGAGTAGAGATACGCAGTATTTT
-,TRBJ2-1,TRBV18,once,CASSPLLGTGSYNEQFF,TGTGCCAGCTCACCGCTCCTGGGTACAGGGTCCTACAATGAGCAGTTCTTC
-,TRBJ2-1,TRBV5-1,once,CASSLFRTNEQFF,TGCGCCAGCAGCTTGTTTAGAACCAATGAGCAGTTCTTC
-,TRBJ2-7,TRBV28,-,CASSPRPRQGAHEQYF,TGTGCCAGCAGTCCTCGGCCTAGGCAGGGAGCCCACGAGCAGTACTTC
TRBD2,TRBJ2-5,TRBV3-1/TRBV3-2,-,CASSQGISGSYGTQYF,TGTGCCAGCAGCCAAGGGATTAGCGGGAGTTACGGGACCCAGTACTTC
-,TRBJ1-5,TRBV7-3,-,CASSLKFPRGGCNQPQHF,TGTGCCAGCAGCTTAAAATTCCCGCGCGGGGGCTGCAATCAGCCCCAGCATTTT
-,TRBJ2-3,TRBV10-3,-,CAISGKPDTQYF,TGTGCCATCAGTGGAAAGCCAGATACGCAGTATTTT
-,TRBJ1-4,TRBV24-1,-,CATSDNGRREKLFF,TGTGCCACCAGTGATAATGGAAGACGGGAAAAACTGTTTTTT
TRBD2,TRBJ2-2,TRBV9,-,CASSVLSGSGTGELFF,TGTGCCAGCAGCGTATTAAGCGGGAGTGGCACCGGGGAGCTGTTTTTT
-,TRBJ2-1,TRBV5-1,-,CASSGLNYNEQFF,TGCGCCAGCAGCGGCCTCAATTACAATGAGCAGTTCTTC
-,TRBJ1-4,TRBV7-2,-,CASSPYQGSNEKLFF,TGTGCCAGCAGCCCTTACCAGGGATCTAATGAAAAACTGTTTTTT
-,TRBJ1-3,TRBV30,-,CAGGGRILSGNTIYF,TGTGCGGGGGGAGGGAGGATCCTCTCTGGAAACACCATATATTTT
-,TRBJ1-1,TRBV28,once,CASSNSRGSNTEAFF,TGTGCCAGCAGTAACTCCAGGGGTAGCAACACTGAAGCTTTCTTT
TRBD1,TRBJ2-2,TRBV28,-,CASRPDRDGRELFF,TGTGCCAGCAGACCGGACAGGGATGGGCGGGAGCTGTTTTTT